These T cell receptor beta chains were read from a single sample in a study of cytomegalovirus exposure and HLA in healthy donors. The table came from immunoSEQ multiplex PCR; TCRdb's copy has only in-frame clones and leaves some out. The data hold some 180,000 clones, with around three quarters observed a single time. Sequencing input: PBMCs. The source is a woman in her twenties or thirties in good health and CMV-seropositive. Each CDR3 is given with its conserved first and last residue. The D gene is left open where the match is weak.

d_gene	v_gene	j_gene	CDR3aa
-	TRBV5-1	TRBJ2-1	CASSLEGFFGNEQFF
TRBD1	TRBV16	TRBJ2-7	CASSPGQGVSYEQYF
TRBD2	TRBV7-8	TRBJ2-1	CASSLHGLAGDNEQFF
TRBD1	TRBV18	TRBJ2-5	CASSPGGQGLQETQYF
-	TRBV28	TRBJ1-1	CASRVQGRTEAFF
-	TRBV11-2	TRBJ2-1	CASSLEGGRGVSYNEQFF
TRBD1	TRBV6-1	TRBJ1-5	CASSSTGGGQPQHF
-	TRBV30	TRBJ1-1	CAWSRQENTEAFF
TRBD1	TRBV4-3	TRBJ1-4	CASSQDRGRVEKLFF
-	TRBV10-1	TRBJ2-3	CASSPRTPTRDTQYF
TRBD1	TRBV5-1	TRBJ2-5	CASSFGTGWETQYF
-	TRBV30	TRBJ2-5	CAWIGSSGGETQYF
TRBD2	TRBV28	TRBJ2-5	CASSLGRVMETQYF